The clone carrying this T cell receptor (beta chain) was detected a few times. Its antigen remains unknown. This record comes from a study of T-cell memory formation after mild COVID-19. General study results and limits: There was a balanced CD4/CD8 profile in clones contracting day 15 to 85, and later expanders leaned CD4+.

TCRdb reprocessed the 5' RACE reads with MiXCR, giving one entry per CDR3 protein. This sample has just over 150,000 distinct CDR3 sequences, with 25% to 40% found just once. The germline gives CDR1 SGHAT, CDR2 FQNNGV. The CDR3 has 17 residues. The V and J ends lost 3 bases and 5 bases, in that order; junction bases with no gene match: 9. The clonotype originates from an adult woman who had mild COVID-19 (a few samples of this study predate the infection). Cell type and time point are not known. The chain has TRBV11-2 and TRBJ2-7; 14 bases fit TRBD2. The specimen sequenced was PBMCs or a T cell subset sorted from them (not recorded which). CDR3 in amino acids: CASSFRGTSGSWNEQYF. The CDR3 DNA reads as TGTGCCAGCAGCTTTAGAGGGACTAGCGGGAGTTGGAACGAGCAGTACTTC.